This T cell receptor beta chain was recorded in a study of blood T cell repertoires in COVID-19. CDR1 and CDR2 from the germline V gene are SGHNT and YYREEE (reference sequence). Trimming stripped 5 bases from V and 0 bases from J, with 16 bases between. The length of the CDR3 is 16 residues. Assay used: immunoSEQ multiplex PCR; TCRdb lists only in-frame clones, some missing. Here the sample spans about 45,000 clones, over 70% being singletons. This receptor was identified in a human donor in a cohort sampled during active COVID-19. The sequenced material came from peripheral blood. V usage is TRBV5-4 and J usage is TRBJ2-3; D is possibly TRBD1 (6 bases). Here the CDR3 DNA reads TGTGCCAGCAGTTTTGGGGGCAGCATTAGCACAGATACGCAGTATTTT. Translating it yields CASSFGGSISTDTQYF.